These T cell receptor beta chains were read from a single sample in a study of lymphopenia after photon versus proton radiotherapy. Repertoires were generated with immunoSEQ multiplex PCR, while TCRdb's copy carries only in-frame clones and drops some. The data contain some 41,000 clones, more than 70% of them singletons. The sequences come from peripheral blood, collected from a patient treated with proton-based radiotherapy. The receptors were sampled from a woman in her 70s with pancreatic cancer. Some clones in this sample may be carry-over from other donors' samples. Both conserved end residues are part of each CDR3. The order of the fields is V gene, CDR3 protein.

TRBV27	CASSPRDWAYEQYF
TRBV6-5	CATTLRQGVQPQHF
TRBV25-1	CASNRGSSYEQYF
TRBV28	CASTYTWSRDEQFF
TRBV6-5	CASSRGVLPGAEQYF
TRBV5-1	CASSLEGGTDTQYF
TRBV9	CASSVTSGSEQFF
TRBV19	CASSLGAGWGYTF
TRBV4-1	CASSQEGTVYSPLHF
TRBV19	CASSKTGVQPQHF
TRBV11-2	CASSLERDRGLWELFF
TRBV19	CASSPRVDLSTDTQYF
TRBV6-5	CASSYSTGAPYEQYF
TRBV6-6	CASSDGSPADTQYF
TRBV25-1	CASSEKWEEAEAFF
TRBV10-2	CAISGQGRTEAFF
TRBV29-1	CSGSDTEAFF
TRBV5-4	CASSLDRLNYGYTF
TRBV9	CASSVGLAGSEQYF
TRBV9	CASSVAPDSFKYF
TRBV9	CASSVGTVYNSPLHF
TRBV4-3	CASSQGDRGSNEKLFF
TRBV6-1	CASKDREETQYF
TRBV9	CASSPGGANEQFF
TRBV25-1	CASSELAVNYGYTF
TRBV6-6	CASSSGTSGYNEQFF
TRBV18	CATAPESSSYEQYF
TRBV29-1	CSGGSGGNTEAFF
TRBV6-1	CASSEAASGYSDTQYF
TRBV27	CASSLPSGTSYNEQFF
TRBV7-2	CASSASSGPTGEQYF
TRBV6-1	CASSETGVRETQYF
TRBV19	CASRQDRTNTEAFF
TRBV19	CASGTRNEKLFF
TRBV5-1	CASSPGQVGIGYTF
TRBV6-5	CASGLPYEQYF
TRBV7-2	CASSSGTGIYGYTF
TRBV7-9	CASSLDIWDPNFF
TRBV7-6	CASSLSDTQYF
TRBV5-1	CASSSPRGASTDTQYF
TRBV30	CAWSGGTASTDTQYF
TRBV7-8	CASSSGTAFYNEQFF